This section outlines one T cell receptor beta chain sequence together with its context. Its target is unknown. Positively selected for CCR7, the CD45RO-negative cells used as naive CD8 cells excluded terminally differentiated effector memory CD45RA+ cells. Donors had no recently reported acute infections or vaccinations and were HIV-negative. The sample belongs to a study of shared clonotypes between healthy human individuals. Study conclusions and caveats: In general, naive subsets displayed greater estimated richness than memory subsets did. Sharing of clonotypes among donors was expected to vary with sequencing depth.

It was across several immunoSEQ plates that each subset's genomic DNA was evenly split. The assay was immunoSEQ multiplex PCR, and TCRdb's table has in-frame clones only and misses some. Among about 2 million clones listed, around 96% were seen once. Sequenced sample: naive CD8+ T cells sorted from blood. The source is a young man in good health.

The CDR3 DNA sequence: TGTGCCTGGAGTGTAGTACAGTCCAACACCGGGGAGCTGTTTTTT. The encoded protein is CAWSVVQSNTGELFF. This chain links TRBV30 with TRBJ2-2; D gene ambiguous. The CDR3 has 15 residues. The V end was cut by 0 bases, the J end by 2 bases, with 10 bases between. Germline CDR1 GTSNPN, CDR2 SVGIG (reference sequence).